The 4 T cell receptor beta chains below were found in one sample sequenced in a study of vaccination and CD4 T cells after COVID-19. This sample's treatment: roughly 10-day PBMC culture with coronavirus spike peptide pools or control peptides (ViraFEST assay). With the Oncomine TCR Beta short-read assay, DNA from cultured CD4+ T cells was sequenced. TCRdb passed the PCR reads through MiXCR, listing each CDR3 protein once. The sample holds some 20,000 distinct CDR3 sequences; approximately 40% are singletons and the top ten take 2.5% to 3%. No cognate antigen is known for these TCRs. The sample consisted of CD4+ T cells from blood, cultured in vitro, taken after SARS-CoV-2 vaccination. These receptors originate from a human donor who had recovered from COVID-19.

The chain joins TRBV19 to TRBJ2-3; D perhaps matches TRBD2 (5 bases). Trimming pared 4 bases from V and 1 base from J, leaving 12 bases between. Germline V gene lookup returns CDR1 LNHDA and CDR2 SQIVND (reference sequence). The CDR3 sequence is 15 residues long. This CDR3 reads CASSTTKEGTDTQYF. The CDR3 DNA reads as TGTGCCAGTAGTACAACGAAGGAGGGCACAGATACGCAGTATTTT. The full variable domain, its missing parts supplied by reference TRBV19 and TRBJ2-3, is DGGITQSPKYLFRKEGQNVTLSCEQNLNHDAMYWYRQDPGQGLRLIYYSQIVNDFQKGDIAEGYSVSREKKESFPLTVTSAQKNPTAFYLCASSTTKEGTDTQYFGPGTRLTVL.

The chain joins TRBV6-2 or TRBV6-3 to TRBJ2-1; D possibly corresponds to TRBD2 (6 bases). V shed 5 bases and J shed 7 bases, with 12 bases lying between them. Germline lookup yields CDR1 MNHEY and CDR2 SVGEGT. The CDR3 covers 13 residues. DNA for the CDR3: TGTGCCAGCAGTCGGCTAGCGCTGAATGAGCAGTTCTTC. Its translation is CASSRLALNEQFF.

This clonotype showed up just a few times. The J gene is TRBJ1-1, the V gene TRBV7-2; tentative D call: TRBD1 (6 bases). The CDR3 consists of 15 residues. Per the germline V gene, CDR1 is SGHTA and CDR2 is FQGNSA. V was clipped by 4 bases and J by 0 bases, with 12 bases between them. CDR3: CASSYAQGLNTEAFF. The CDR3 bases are TGTGCCAGCAGCTACGCACAGGGCTTGAACACTGAAGCTTTCTTT.

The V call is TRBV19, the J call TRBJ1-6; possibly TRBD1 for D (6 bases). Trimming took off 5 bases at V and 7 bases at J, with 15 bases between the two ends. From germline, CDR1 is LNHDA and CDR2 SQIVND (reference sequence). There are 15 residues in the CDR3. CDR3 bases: TGTGCCAGTAGTCGTGAGTGGACAGTAAATTCACCCCTCCACTTT. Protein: CASSREWTVNSPLHF.